This TCR beta chain was recovered during a study of CD8+CD57+ T cells in acquired aplastic anemia. Study-wide background: An average of approximately 3.2 ug of DNA was obtained from sorted CD4+ and CD8+ cells.

Trimming took off 1 base at V and 0 bases at J, with 6 bases between the two ends. The V gene's germline CDR1 is SEHNR and CDR2 FQNEAQ (reference sequence). The CDR3 totals 14 residues. Turning to this clonotype: Its target is unknown.

General study results and limits: Both patients and controls carried the same twenty-nine CD8+ CDR3 sequences. The study found no significant CD8+ Simpson's diversity difference between patients and controls.

CD8+CD57+ cell expansion, shown by flow cytometry, had occurred in the patients selected for sequencing. Each of the patients presented with severe acquired aplastic anemia. TCR beta VDJ and CDR3 profiling used genomic DNA as template. TCRdb reprocessed the reads with MiXCR, giving one entry per CDR3 protein. The sample holds 180,000 or so distinct CDR3 sequences, roughly half seen once. This sequence originates from a human donor with aplastic anemia. This chain joins TRBV7-9 and TRBJ1-1; D unresolved. The specimen was sorted CD4+, CD8+, or CD8+CD57+ T cells (not recorded which) from PBMCs. The CDR3 DNA follows: TGTGCCAGCAGCTTAGAAAGGCTGAACACTGAAGCTTTCTTT. Encoded protein: CASSLERLNTEAFF.